This record concerns one T cell receptor (beta chain) sequence. Using immunoSEQ multiplex PCR, the repertoire was profiled, and TCRdb retains in-frame clones only, with some absent. The table includes about 530,000 clones, around nine tenths detected once. CDR1 and CDR2 from the germline V gene are MNHEY and SVGEGT. The V gene lost 2 bases and the J gene lost 0 bases, with 6 bases spanning the gap. CDR3 length: 14 residues. The data originate from a study of blood T cell repertoires in COVID-19. Study-wide background: Material from acute and convalescent COVID-19 was sourced from the United States, Italy and Spain.

The sequence was obtained from a woman aged 50 to 60 with COVID-19, enrolled during active disease. Source material: peripheral blood. J is TRBJ2-3 and V is TRBV6-2 or TRBV6-3; no firm D call. The CDR3 DNA follows: TGTGCCAGCAGTTACATTCAGAGCACAGATACGCAGTATTTT. This sequence encodes CASSYIQSTDTQYF.